These 16 T cell receptor beta chains were all obtained from the same sample, sequenced in a study of T cell responses to AZD1222 COVID-19 vaccine. Using immunoSEQ multiplex PCR, the repertoire was profiled, and TCRdb retains in-frame clones only, with some absent. The table shows approximately 70,000 clones, with approximately 85% occurring only once. Sequencing used peripheral blood, obtained on day 0 of AZD1222 vaccination. Receptors were obtained from an adult in good health.

This chain uses TRBV10-3 with TRBJ1-1; 8 bases align to TRBD1. After removal of 8 bases from V and 5 bases from J, the junction contained 4 bases not matched to a gene. Germline assignment: CDR1 ENHRY and CDR2 SYGVKD. This CDR3 contains 12 residues. Here the CDR3 reads CAISTGETEAFF. The CDR3, as DNA: TGTGCCATCTCGACAGGGGAAACTGAAGCTTTCTTT.

V usage is TRBV4-2 and J usage is TRBJ1-4, with TRBD1 identical over 7 bases. V shed 1 base and J 7 bases; nucleotides not matched to a gene: 6. The germline V gene encodes CDR1 LGHNA and CDR2 YNFKEQ. This CDR3 comprises 15 residues. The CDR3: CASSQGNRGSEKLFF. CDR3 nucleotides: TGTGCCAGCAGCCAAGGAAACAGGGGAAGTGAAAAACTGTTTTTT.

The V gene is TRBV10-3, the J gene TRBJ2-3; 10 nucleotides match TRBD2. Germline CDR1 is ENHRY and CDR2 is SYGVKD. The CDR3 totals 16 residues. V shed 0 bases and J 4 bases; nucleotides not matched to a gene: 4. The DNA for the CDR3 is TGTGCCATCAGTGAGTCCAGCGGGGGGGCCGCAGATACGCAGTATTTT. Its protein product is CAISESSGGAADTQYF.

DNA for the CDR3: TGTGCCAGCAGGAGGTCAGGGAGAGAGACCCAGTACTTC. Its protein product is CASRRSGRETQYF. V gene TRBV6-5 combines with J gene TRBJ2-5; D is tentatively TRBD1 or TRBD2 (5 bases each). Trimming took 6 bases from V and 4 from J, leaving 12 bases between them. The CDR3 totals 13 residues. The V gene's germline CDR1 is MNHEY and CDR2 SVGAGI.

V is TRBV10-3 and J is TRBJ2-2; TRBD1 matches at 8 bases. Germline V gene sequence: CDR1 ENHRY, CDR2 SYGVKD. The CDR3 runs 15 residues. V shed 6 bases, J shed 7 bases, and the junction held 10 bases outside the gene matches. CDR3 in DNA: TGTGCCATCAGGGCCGAGACAGGGGACATCGGGGAGCTGTTTTTT. This encodes CAIRAETGDIGELFF.

The CDR3 coding sequence is TGTGCCAGCAGTTACTCCGCAAGCGGGGGCCCCTACAATGAGCAGTTCTTC. This codes for CASSYSASGGPYNEQFF. The V and J genes are TRBV6-2 or TRBV6-3 and TRBJ2-1; 8 nucleotides match TRBD2. Germline values: CDR1 MNHEY, CDR2 SVGEGT. Unmatched junction bases numbered 6, after V lost 0 bases and J lost 2 bases. This CDR3 is built from 17 residues.

V usage is TRBV6-4 and J usage is TRBJ2-1; D gene ambiguous. Germline CDR1 MRHNA, CDR2 SNTAGT. V was shortened by 3 bases and J by 12 bases, with 15 bases between the two germline ends. This CDR3 contains 13 residues. CDR3 loop: CASSEAVGTTQFF. CDR3 sequence (DNA): TGTGCCAGCAGTGAGGCCGTGGGCACCACGCAGTTCTTC.

The rearrangement links TRBV11-2 to TRBJ2-7; unclear D gene. CDR1 is SGHAT and CDR2 is FQNNGV in the germline V gene. CDR3 length: 13 residues. V was shortened by 2 bases and J by 4 bases, with 9 bases between the two germline ends. The CDR3 DNA reads as TGTGCCAGCAGCTTATCCGACGGTTACGAGCAGTACTTC. This codes for CASSLSDGYEQYF.

The rearrangement uses TRBV28 and TRBJ1-4; no firm D call. Germline values: CDR1 MDHEN, CDR2 SYDVKM. The CDR3 length is 14 residues. V was trimmed by 2 bases and J by 5 bases, leaving 9 bases between them. The CDR3, as DNA: TGTGCCAGCAGTTTAACGGCTTTAAATGAAAAACTGTTTTTT. Its translation is CASSLTALNEKLFF.

The chain employs TRBV5-1 and TRBJ1-1; D may be TRBD1 (5 bases). This CDR3 region has 11 residues. Germline CDR1 is SGHRS and CDR2 is YFSETQ. Trimming removed 9 bases at V and 5 bases at J, with 11 bases between. CDR3 sequence: CATRGETEAFF. CDR3 in DNA: TGCGCCACCCGGGGGGAGACTGAAGCTTTCTTT.

For the CDR3, the DNA is TGTGCCAGCAGCCAAGTGGCGGGCAGCGGGGAGCTGTTTTTT. As protein: CASSQVAGSGELFF. V usage is TRBV3-1 (or the pseudogene TRBV3-2) and J usage is TRBJ2-2, with TRBD2 as a possible D gene (5 bases). CDR1 is LGHDT, CDR2 YNNKEL, per germline (reference sequence). This CDR3 comprises 14 residues. V was cut by 1 base and J by 7 bases, with 10 bases left in between.

The chain links TRBV9 to TRBJ1-1, with 7 bases aligning to TRBD1. The CDR3 has 13 residues. The germline gives CDR1 SGDLS, CDR2 YYNGEE. V lost 0 bases and J lost 8; bases outside the gene matches: 4. The CDR3 reads CASSVGTGQEAFF. The CDR3 region has the DNA TGTGCCAGCAGCGTAGGAACGGGACAGGAAGCTTTCTTT.

This clone has only one observation. The chain is built from TRBV5-4 and TRBJ2-3, with D possibly called TRBD1 or TRBD2 (6 bases each). The germline V gene encodes CDR1 SGHNT and CDR2 YYREEE (reference sequence). Trimming stripped 1 base from V and 7 bases from J, with 16 bases between. There are 15 residues in the CDR3. The CDR3 reads CASSLIGGYGNTQYF. The CDR3 nucleotides read TGTGCCAGCAGCTTGATCGGGGGCTATGGAAATACGCAGTATTTT. Full variable domain (outside the CDR3, taken from reference TRBV5-4 and TRBJ2-3): ETGVTQSPTHLIKTRGQQVTLRCSSQSGHNTVSWYQQALGQGPQFIFQYYREEENGRGNFPPRFSGLQFPNYSSELNVNALELDDSALYLCASSLIGGYGNTQYFGPGTRLTVL.

V and J are TRBV5-4 and TRBJ2-7, with D possibly TRBD2 on 5 matching bases. The V end lost 4 bases, the J end lost 3 bases, and 11 bases lay between the germline ends. Germline V gives CDR1 SGHNT, CDR2 YYREEE (reference sequence). The CDR3 has 13 residues. The DNA of the CDR3 is TGTGCCAGCAGCAGGGATCGGGGCTACGAGCAGTACTTC. It codes for CASSRDRGYEQYF.

The chain employs TRBV6-5 and TRBJ2-7; no clear D gene. Germline assignment: CDR1 MNHEY and CDR2 SVGAGI. CDR3 size: 14 residues. Trimming pared 5 bases from V and 4 bases from J, leaving 15 bases between. CDR3: CASSPRRLGYEQYF. The CDR3 nucleotides read TGTGCCAGCAGTCCCCGAAGGCTGGGTTACGAGCAGTACTTC.

The V call is TRBV4-3, the J call TRBJ2-2; D gene uncertain. Germline V gene data show CDR1 as LGHNA and CDR2 as YSLEER. V gave up 0 bases and J gave up 0 bases, with 8 bases separating them. The CDR3 has 16 residues. In DNA, the CDR3 is TGCGCCAGCAGCCAAGAGGCAGGCCCGAACACCGGGGAGCTGTTTTTT. Translating it yields CASSQEAGPNTGELFF.